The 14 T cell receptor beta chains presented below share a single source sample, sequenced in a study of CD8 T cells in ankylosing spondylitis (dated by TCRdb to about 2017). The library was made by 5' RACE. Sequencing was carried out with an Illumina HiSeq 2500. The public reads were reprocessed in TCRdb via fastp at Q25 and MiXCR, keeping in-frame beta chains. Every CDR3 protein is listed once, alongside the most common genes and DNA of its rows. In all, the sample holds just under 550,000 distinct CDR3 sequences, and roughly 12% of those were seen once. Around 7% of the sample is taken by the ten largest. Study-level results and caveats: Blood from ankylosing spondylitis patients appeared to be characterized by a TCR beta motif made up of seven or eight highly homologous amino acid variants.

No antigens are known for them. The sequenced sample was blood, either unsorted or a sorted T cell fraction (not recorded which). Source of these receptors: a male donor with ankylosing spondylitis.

CDR3 nucleotide sequence: TGTGCCAGCAGTCCTAGACAGGGCCACAATGAGCAGTTCTTC. Its protein product is CASSPRQGHNEQFF. The chain is built from TRBV27 and TRBJ2-1; TRBD1 matches 7 bases. With 5 bases clipped from V and 5 bases from J, the junction kept 6 bases outside the gene matches. Looked up from germline, CDR1 is MNHEY and CDR2 is SMNVEV (reference sequence). The CDR3 spans 14 residues.

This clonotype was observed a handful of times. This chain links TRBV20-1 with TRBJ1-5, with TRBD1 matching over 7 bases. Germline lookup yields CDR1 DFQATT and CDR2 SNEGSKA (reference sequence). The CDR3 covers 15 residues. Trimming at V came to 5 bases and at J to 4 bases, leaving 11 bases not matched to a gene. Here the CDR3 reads CSAASMGQKNQPQHF. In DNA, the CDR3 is TGCAGTGCTGCATCCATGGGACAGAAGAATCAGCCCCAGCATTTT.

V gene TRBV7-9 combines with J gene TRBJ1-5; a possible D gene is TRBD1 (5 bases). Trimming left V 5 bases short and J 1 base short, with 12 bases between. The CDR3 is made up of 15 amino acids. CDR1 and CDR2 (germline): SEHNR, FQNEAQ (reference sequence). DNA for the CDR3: TGTGCCAGCAGCACCTACGGGACGAGCAATCAGCCCCAGCATTTT. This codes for CASSTYGTSNQPQHF.

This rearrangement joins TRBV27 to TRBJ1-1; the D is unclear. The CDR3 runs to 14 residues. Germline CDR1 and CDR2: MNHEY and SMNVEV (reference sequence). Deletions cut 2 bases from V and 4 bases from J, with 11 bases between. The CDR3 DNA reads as TGTGCCAGCAGTTTAGGACTTAAAGGCACTGAAGCTTTCTTT. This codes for CASSLGLKGTEAFF.

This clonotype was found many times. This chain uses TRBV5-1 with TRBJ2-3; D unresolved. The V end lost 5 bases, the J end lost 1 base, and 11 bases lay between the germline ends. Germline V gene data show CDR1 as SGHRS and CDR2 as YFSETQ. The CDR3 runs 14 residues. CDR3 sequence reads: CASSSERGTDTQYF. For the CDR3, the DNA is TGCGCCAGCAGTTCCGAACGGGGCACAGATACGCAGTATTTT.

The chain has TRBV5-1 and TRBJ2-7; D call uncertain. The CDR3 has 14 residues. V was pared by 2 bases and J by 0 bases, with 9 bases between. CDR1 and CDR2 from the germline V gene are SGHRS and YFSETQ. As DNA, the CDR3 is TGCGCCAGCAGCTTCGCGCCCAGCTCCTACGAGCAGTACTTC. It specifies CASSFAPSSYEQYF. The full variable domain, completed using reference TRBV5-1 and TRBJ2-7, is KAGVTQTPRYLIKTRGQQVTLSCSPISGHRSVSWYQQTPGQGLQFLFEYFSETQRNKGNFPGRFSGRQFSNSRSEMNVSTLELGDSALYLCASSFAPSSYEQYFGPGTRLTVT.

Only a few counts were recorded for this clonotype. CDR3 region: CASSFPGGEKLFF. CDR3 nucleotide sequence: TGTGCCAGCAGTTTTCCGGGAGGGGAAAAACTGTTTTTT. J is TRBJ1-4 and V is TRBV12-3 or TRBV12-4; D unresolved. The V gene lost 3 bases and the J gene lost 8 bases, with 10 bases spanning the gap. This CDR3 has 13 residues.

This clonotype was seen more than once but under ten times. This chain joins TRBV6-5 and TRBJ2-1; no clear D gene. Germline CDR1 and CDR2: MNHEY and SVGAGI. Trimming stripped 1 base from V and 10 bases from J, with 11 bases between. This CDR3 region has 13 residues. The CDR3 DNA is TGTGCCAGCAGTTACTACGCGAGAGAGGAGCAGTTCTTC. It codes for CASSYYAREEQFF.

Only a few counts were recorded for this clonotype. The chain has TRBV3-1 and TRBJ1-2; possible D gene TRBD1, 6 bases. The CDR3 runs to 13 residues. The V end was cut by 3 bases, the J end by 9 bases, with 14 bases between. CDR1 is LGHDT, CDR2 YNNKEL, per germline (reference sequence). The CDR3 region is CASSHPGQSRYTF. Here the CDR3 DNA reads TGTGCCAGCAGCCATCCGGGACAATCGCGCTACACCTTC.

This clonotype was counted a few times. The CDR3 is CATSDPREGNTEAFF. Here the CDR3 DNA reads TGTGCCACCAGTGACCCCAGGGAGGGCAACACTGAAGCTTTCTTT. The V call is TRBV24-1, the J call TRBJ1-1, with D maybe TRBD1 (5 bases). The ends were cut back, 4 bases at V and 2 bases at J, with 13 bases in the middle. From germline, CDR1 is KGHDR and CDR2 SFDVKD. CDR3 length: 15 residues.

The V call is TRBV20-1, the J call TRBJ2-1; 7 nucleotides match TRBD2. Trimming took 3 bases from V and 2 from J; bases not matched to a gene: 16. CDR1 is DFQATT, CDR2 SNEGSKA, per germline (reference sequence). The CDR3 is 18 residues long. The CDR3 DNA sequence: TGCAGTGCTAGCCGGACTACCGGGGGGAGTGGACCCTACAATGAGCAGTTCTTC. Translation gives CSASRTTGGSGPYNEQFF.

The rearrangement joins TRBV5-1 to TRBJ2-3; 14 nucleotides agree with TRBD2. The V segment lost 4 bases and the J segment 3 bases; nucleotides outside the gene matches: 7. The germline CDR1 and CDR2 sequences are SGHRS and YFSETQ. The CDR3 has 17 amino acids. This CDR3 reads CASSRGLAGVVTDTQYF. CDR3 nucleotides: TGCGCCAGCAGCAGGGGACTAGCGGGAGTTGTTACAGATACGCAGTATTTT.

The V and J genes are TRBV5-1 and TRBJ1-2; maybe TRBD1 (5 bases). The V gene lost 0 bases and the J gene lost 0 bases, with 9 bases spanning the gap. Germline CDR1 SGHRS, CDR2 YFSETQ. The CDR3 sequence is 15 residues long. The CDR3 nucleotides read TGCGCCAGCAGCTTGGCCGGCAGGGCTAACTATGGCTACACCTTC. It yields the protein CASSLAGRANYGYTF.

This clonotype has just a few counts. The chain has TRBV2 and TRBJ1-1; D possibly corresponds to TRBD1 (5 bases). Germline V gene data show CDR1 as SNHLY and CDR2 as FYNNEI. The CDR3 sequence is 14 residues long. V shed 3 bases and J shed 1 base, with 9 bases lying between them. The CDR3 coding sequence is TGTGCCAGCAGTGATGGAGGGGAGAACACTGAAGCTTTCTTT. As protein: CASSDGGENTEAFF.